Listed here are 7 T cell receptor beta chains from one sample, sequenced in a study of cytomegalovirus exposure and HLA in healthy donors. The PCR made use of 60 Vbeta and 13 Jbeta primers. Sequencing used immunoSEQ multiplex PCR; TCRdb keeps in-frame clones, though not all of them. Here the sample spans 150,000 or so clones, approximately 86% being singletons. Material for sequencing was PBMCs. The receptors come from a young woman in good health and CMV-seronegative.

V usage is TRBV27 and J usage is TRBJ2-7, with 7 bases lining up with TRBD1. The V gene end was trimmed by 5 bases and the J gene end by 5 bases; junction bases not matched to a gene: 3. Germline CDR1 reads MNHEY; CDR2 reads SMNVEV (reference sequence). The CDR3 is 12 residues long. CDR3 in DNA: TGTGCCAGCAGTAACAGGGGCCACGAGCAGTACTTC. It encodes CASSNRGHEQYF.

This sequence joins TRBV5-5 and TRBJ1-5; no clear D gene. There are 13 residues in the CDR3. Germline CDR1 reads SGHKS; CDR2 reads YYEKEE (reference sequence). V was cut by 1 base and J by 4 bases, with 6 bases left in between. CDR3 protein: CASSLTVNQPQHF. The CDR3, as DNA: TGTGCCAGCAGCTTGACAGTTAATCAGCCCCAGCATTTT.

CDR3 loop: CASSLGPGDSQGEDEQFF. DNA for the CDR3: TGTGCCAGCAGCTTAGGCCCCGGGGACTCCCAGGGTGAGGATGAGCAGTTCTTC. The V call is TRBV7-6, the J call TRBJ2-1; D might be TRBD2 (6 bases). This CDR3 region has 18 residues. Germline V CDR1 and CDR2: SGHVS, FNYEAQ. V was shortened by 1 base and J by 8 bases, with 24 bases between the two germline ends.

Here the CDR3 reads CASSVGLTGSTAYEQYF. CDR3 DNA: TGTGCCAGCAGCGTAGGCCTGACAGGTAGCACGGCCTACGAGCAGTACTTC. The rearrangement links TRBV9 to TRBJ2-7, with D tentatively TRBD1 (6 bases). CDR3 length: 17 residues. Germline CDR1 reads SGDLS; CDR2 reads YYNGEE. The germline V and J ends were trimmed by 0 bases and 2 bases, with 18 bases remaining between them.

The chain carries TRBV2 and TRBJ1-2, with 8 bases that match TRBD1. Germline trimming cut 8 bases from V and 7 bases from J; bases unmatched to any gene: 12. The CDR3 extends over 14 amino acids. Germline V gene sequence: CDR1 SNHLY, CDR2 FYNNEI. CDR3 loop: CASAPDYRGGGYTF. The CDR3 region has the DNA TGTGCCAGCGCCCCTGATTACAGGGGGGGTGGCTACACCTTC.

CDR3 protein: CSALTGYEQYF. The DNA for the CDR3 is TGCAGCGCCTTGACAGGTTACGAGCAGTACTTC. The chain couples TRBV29-1 to TRBJ2-7; D possibly corresponds to TRBD1 (6 bases). The V and J ends lost 7 bases and 4 bases respectively, with 11 bases between them. This CDR3 has 11 residues. Germline CDR1 and CDR2: SQVTM and ANQGSEA.

The chain's CDR3 is CASSYPAGGTGELFF. As DNA, the CDR3 is TGTGCCAGCAGTTACCCGGCAGGGGGCACCGGGGAGCTGTTTTTT. The V gene is TRBV27, the J gene TRBJ2-2; TRBD1 aligns across 7 bases. The CDR3 is 15 amino acids. J gave up 4 bases and V 4 bases, and 6 bases lay outside the gene matches. Germline V gene lookup returns CDR1 MNHEY and CDR2 SMNVEV (reference sequence).